This entry lists 17 T cell receptor beta chains sequenced from one sample in a study of control samples from healthy donors and cancer patients. Method: immunoSEQ multiplex PCR; TCRdb's copy keeps in-frame clones and lacks some. The table lists about 180,000 clones, around 90% of them singletons. The sample was blood. Receptors originate from a man under 40 in good health.

The rearrangement joins TRBV29-1 to TRBJ2-3, with D perhaps assigned TRBD1 or TRBD2 (5 bases each). The V gene's germline CDR1 is SQVTM and CDR2 ANQGSEA. V was cut by 8 bases and J by 4 bases, with 16 bases left in between. The CDR3 length is 13 residues. CDR3 loop: CSLRDESPDTQYF. CDR3 DNA sequence: TGCAGCCTCAGGGACGAATCCCCAGATACGCAGTATTTT.

V and J are TRBV15 and TRBJ2-5, with D possibly being TRBD1 (5 bases). In germline, CDR1 is LNHNV, CDR2 YYDKDF (reference sequence). V was shortened by 4 bases and J by 3 bases, with 12 bases between the two germline ends. CDR3 length: 14 amino acids. Here the CDR3 DNA reads TGTGCCACCAGCACCCAGGGAAGAGAAGAGACCCAGTACTTC. It specifies CATSTQGREETQYF.

This chain joins TRBV27 and TRBJ2-2, with 8 bases that match TRBD1. The germline V gene encodes CDR1 MNHEY and CDR2 SMNVEV (reference sequence). The CDR3 runs to 18 residues. V lost 5 bases to trimming and J lost 0 bases; unmatched junction nucleotides: 11. The CDR3 DNA reads as TGTGCCAGCAGTCGACCGATGACAGGGGTAGCGAACACCGGGGAGCTGTTTTTT. Translation: CASSRPMTGVANTGELFF.

This rearrangement joins TRBV5-4 to TRBJ2-7, with D maybe TRBD1 (6 bases). Germline values: CDR1 SGHNT, CDR2 YYREEE (reference sequence). V lost 0 bases, J lost 5 bases, and 9 bases lay in between. This CDR3 has 13 amino acids. The CDR3 coding sequence is TGTGCCAGCAGCTTGGCAGGGGCCGACGAGCAGTACTTC. It specifies CASSLAGADEQYF.

The V call is TRBV24-1, the J call TRBJ2-3; tentatively, D is TRBD2 (5 bases). CDR3 size: 17 residues. V was shortened by 0 bases and J by 0 bases, with 12 bases between the two germline ends. Germline V CDR1 and CDR2: KGHDR, SFDVKD. For the CDR3, the DNA is TGTGCCACCAGTGATTTGCCGGACTCCTTAAGCACAGATACGCAGTATTTT. Protein: CATSDLPDSLSTDTQYF.

The J gene is TRBJ1-4, the V gene TRBV6-1; 8 positions match TRBD1. Germline V lookup: CDR1 MNHNS, CDR2 SASEGT. The CDR3 contains 14 residues. The V gene end was trimmed by 3 bases and the J gene end by 8 bases; junction bases not matched to a gene: 5. CDR3 in DNA: TGTGCCAGCAGTGAGGGACAGGAGAACGAAAAACTGTTTTTT. It codes for CASSEGQENEKLFF.

The gene calls are TRBV19 and TRBJ1-6; D unclear. CDR3 length: 15 residues. CDR1 is LNHDA and CDR2 is SQIVND in the germline V gene (reference sequence). V was clipped by 3 bases and J by 6 bases, with 12 bases between them. The CDR3 sequence is CASSMEGSGNSPLHF. The DNA of the CDR3 is TGTGCCAGTAGTATGGAGGGCTCAGGTAATTCACCCCTCCACTTT.

This chain links TRBV30 with TRBJ1-1, with 9 positions matching TRBD1. There are 16 residues in the CDR3. Germline loops: CDR1 GTSNPN, CDR2 SVGIG (reference sequence). Losses at the gene ends were 0 bases for V and 7 bases for J; bases not matched to a gene: 12. The CDR3 loop is CAWSVRNRGREGEAFF. The CDR3, as DNA: TGTGCCTGGAGTGTACGGAACAGGGGGCGGGAGGGTGAAGCTTTCTTT.

This chain links TRBV15 with TRBJ2-7, with D possibly TRBD2 on 7 matching bases. V lost 1 base and J lost 4, with 14 bases in between. Germline loops: CDR1 LNHNV, CDR2 YYDKDF (reference sequence). The CDR3 length is 15 residues. CDR3 DNA sequence: TGTGCCACCAGCAGAGGAGGGGGGGCAGGGTACGAGCAGTACTTC. It specifies CATSRGGGAGYEQYF.

V usage is TRBV29-1 and J usage is TRBJ1-1, with 10 bases aligning to TRBD1. V trimming: 5 bases; J trimming: 2 bases; junction bases outside the gene matches: 5. Germline values: CDR1 SQVTM, CDR2 ANQGSEA. This CDR3 spans 14 amino acids. CDR3 region: CSVTRDRGNTEAFF. The CDR3 DNA reads TGCAGCGTTACTAGGGACAGGGGCAACACTGAAGCTTTCTTT.

This clone was seen a single time. The rearrangement uses TRBV6-6 and TRBJ1-1; no firm D call. V lost 0 bases to trimming and J lost 6 bases, with 17 bases between them. This CDR3 is built from 16 residues. Germline lookup yields CDR1 MNHNY and CDR2 SVGAGI (reference sequence). The CDR3 reads CASSYSISSPGPEAFF. CDR3 sequence (DNA): TGTGCCAGCAGTTACTCTATTTCGTCCCCCGGCCCTGAAGCTTTCTTT.

The genes are TRBV4-3 and TRBJ1-2; perhaps TRBD1 as D (5 bases). The CDR3 loop spans 15 amino acids. The V gene lost 0 bases and the J gene lost 8 bases, with 16 bases spanning the gap. Germline lookup yields CDR1 LGHNA and CDR2 YSLEER. The CDR3 here is CASSQDGGESSGYTF. Here the CDR3 DNA reads TGCGCCAGCAGCCAAGATGGGGGGGAGTCTAGCGGCTACACCTTC.

This rearrangement joins TRBV9 to TRBJ2-3; D is ambiguous. Germline V gene sequence: CDR1 SGDLS, CDR2 YYNGEE. This CDR3 has 15 amino acids. V shed 4 bases and J shed 5 bases, with 17 bases lying between them. CDR3 nucleotides: TGTGCCAGCAGCTCCCCGACGGCATCCTTAGATACGCAGTATTTT. It encodes CASSSPTASLDTQYF. The full variable domain, rest sourced from reference TRBV9 and TRBJ2-3, is DSGVTQTPKHLITATGQRVTLRCSPRSGDLSVYWYQQSLDQGLQFLIQYYNGEERAKGNILERFSAQQFPDLHSELNLSSLELGDSALYFCASSSPTASLDTQYFGPGTRLTVL.

The CDR3 nucleotides are TGTGCCAGCAGTAAACAGAAATCTACAGGGGGACAGGCGGGCTACACCTTC. Its protein is CASSKQKSTGGQAGYTF. The gene calls are TRBV6-2 or TRBV6-3 and TRBJ1-2, with 8 bases that match TRBD1. J was trimmed by 8 bases and V by 5 bases; bases with no gene match: 19. Germline V gene data show CDR1 as MNHEY and CDR2 as SVGEGT. The CDR3 contains 17 residues.

This rearrangement joins TRBV6-1 to TRBJ1-4; D is unclear. V dropped 1 base and J dropped 0 bases, with 12 bases sitting between them. This CDR3 region has 17 residues. Germline-derived CDR1 and CDR2 are MNHNS and SASEGT. In nucleotides, the CDR3 is TGTGCCAGCAGTGAAGTGAGTGGCGGTGCAACTAATGAAAAACTGTTTTTT. Amino acids: CASSEVSGGATNEKLFF.

The rearrangement uses TRBV4-1 and TRBJ2-1; 8 nucleotides line up with TRBD1. The V gene end was trimmed by 3 bases and the J gene end by 5 bases; junction bases not matched to a gene: 9. Per germline, CDR1 MGHRA and CDR2 YSYEKL. This CDR3 spans 16 amino acids. Written as DNA, the CDR3 is TGCGCCAGCAGCCACCGAGCCCAGACAGGGGACAATGAGCAGTTCTTC. As protein: CASSHRAQTGDNEQFF.

The chain has TRBV6-1 and TRBJ1-1; D is ambiguous. Trimming stripped 2 bases from V and 0 bases from J, with 7 bases between. The CDR3 spans 14 residues. From germline, CDR1 is MNHNS and CDR2 SASEGT. Here the CDR3 DNA reads TGTGCCAGCAGTGAACAGTCACTGAACACTGAAGCTTTCTTT. Translating gives CASSEQSLNTEAFF.